This T cell receptor beta chain comes out of a study of naive and memory T cell subsets. Study-wide results and caveats: TCR transcript changes with activation or differentiation may affect this RNA method.

There are many counts of this clonotype. The antigen is not known. Amplification of ligated cDNA took four PCR rounds with SP2 and nested alpha and beta constant primers. For blood and skin samples, reverse transcription used TCR alpha and beta constant primers. TCRdb processed the 5' RACE reads anew with MiXCR; each CDR3 protein has one entry. The sample has more than 50,000 distinct CDR3 sequences; 7% to 8.5% are singletons. The CDR3 runs to 13 residues. V lost 1 base, J lost 7 bases, and 8 bases lay in between. CDR1 SGHTA and CDR2 FQGNSA come from the germline V gene. An oligonucleotide containing a UMI was ligated to the 3' end of TCR cDNA. Whole-blood samples were 2 to 3 ml of peripheral blood from healthy adult volunteers.

This TCR was sampled from a male donor in good health. The chain uses TRBV7-2 and TRBJ2-1; D is ambiguous. The DNA of the CDR3 is TGTGCCAGCAGCTTAGGACCCGCAAATGAGCAGTTCTTC. The encoded protein is CASSLGPANEQFF.